A single sample is the source of the 20 T cell receptor beta chains below, sequenced in a study of shared clonotypes between healthy human individuals (TCRdb year 2020). Libraries were prepared through the immunoSEQ multiplex PCR assay. Held by TCRdb, this immuneACCESS table contains in-frame sequences only and omits some clones. Under half of the omission traces to an unresolved V gene where checked; the cause of the rest is unknown. The sample data list roughly 2,000,000 clones, and approximately 92% of these were observed just once. The top ten clonotypes cover about 1.7% of the sample. CD8 naive samples were obtained by positive selection for CCR7 among CD45RO-negative cells, yielding a CD45RA+CCR7+ population from which TemRA cells were excluded. The sample comprised naive CD8+ T cells from PBMCs. What the cell subset or site label conveys for this sample: CD45RA+CCR7+. The receptors derive from a man between 18 and 29 years old in good health. Some clones in this sample may be carry-over from other donors' samples.

The J gene is TRBJ1-1, the V gene TRBV14, with 9 bases fitting TRBD1. The CDR3 loop spans 13 amino acids. V was pared by 8 bases and J by 0 bases, with 1 base of the junction left unmatched. Germline CDR1 SGHDN, CDR2 FVKESK. The CDR3 nucleotides are TGTGCCAGCGGGGACAGGGTGAACACTGAAGCTTTCTTT. Translating it yields CASGDRVNTEAFF.

This clone was seen a single time. The rearrangement joins TRBV9 to TRBJ2-5; 10 bases map to TRBD2. The germline CDR1 and CDR2 sequences are SGDLS and YYNGEE. The CDR3 runs to 15 residues. V was clipped by 0 bases and J by 5 bases; unmatched bases: 4. This CDR3 reads CASSVEPSGSETQYF. CDR3 sequence (DNA): TGTGCCAGCAGCGTAGAGCCTAGCGGGAGTGAGACCCAGTACTTC.

This chain uses TRBV7-2 with TRBJ2-1; D is unresolved. This CDR3 spans 12 amino acids. CDR1 SGHTA and CDR2 FQGNSA come from the germline V gene. The V end lost 5 bases, the J end lost 8 bases, and 10 bases lay between the germline ends. The CDR3 DNA reads TGTGCCAGCAGCCCCCCTCGGGATGAGCAGTTCTTC. Encoded protein: CASSPPRDEQFF.

The V gene is TRBV19, the J gene TRBJ2-3; D is unresolved. Germline V gene sequence: CDR1 LNHDA, CDR2 SQIVND (reference sequence). The V gene lost 9 bases and the J gene lost 0 bases, with 10 bases spanning the gap. The CDR3 is 13 residues long. The CDR3 bases are TGTGCCAGCGAAGGTTCGAGCACAGATACGCAGTATTTT. Translating gives CASEGSSTDTQYF.

The V gene is TRBV11-2, the J gene TRBJ1-5, with D tentatively TRBD1 (5 bases). The CDR3 length is 16 residues. The V end was cut by 2 bases, the J end by 0 bases, with 11 bases between. The germline gives CDR1 SGHAT, CDR2 FQNNGV. The CDR3 nucleotides read TGTGCCAGCAGCTTAATAGGCAGGGCTAGCAATCAGCCCCAGCATTTT. This codes for CASSLIGRASNQPQHF.

The J gene is TRBJ1-4, the V gene TRBV7-9; 8 bases are a match to TRBD1. V was clipped by 11 bases and J by 3 bases; unmatched bases: 2. This CDR3 has 12 amino acids. CDR1 is SEHNR, CDR2 FQNEAQ, per germline (reference sequence). CDR3 residues: CAGQGPNEKLFF. CDR3 in DNA: TGTGCCGGACAGGGACCTAATGAAAAACTGTTTTTT.

This chain links TRBV13 with TRBJ2-7, with D possibly matching TRBD1 (6 bases). Trimming stripped 4 bases from V and 0 bases from J, with 22 bases between. Germline CDR1 PRHDT, CDR2 FYEKMQ (reference sequence). This CDR3 comprises 18 residues. The CDR3 sequence: CASSSGSLGDTNSYEQYF. DNA for the CDR3: TGTGCCAGCAGCTCAGGATCATTGGGGGACACCAACTCCTACGAGCAGTACTTC.

Comment on this clone: This sample includes further DNA sequences coding for the same CDR3. The chain recombines TRBV9 with TRBJ2-1; tentative D call: TRBD2 (6 bases). Germline V gene sequence: CDR1 SGDLS, CDR2 YYNGEE. With 4 bases removed from V and 0 bases from J, the gap between germline ends came to 11 bases. This CDR3 region has 15 residues. CDR3 sequence reads: CASSPAGSSYNEQFF. In DNA, the CDR3 is TGTGCCAGCAGCCCAGCCGGGAGCTCCTACAATGAGCAGTTCTTC.

This chain links TRBV9 with TRBJ2-7, with 10 bases that match TRBD2. The CDR3 consists of 15 residues. V lost 3 bases and J lost 5; bases outside the gene matches: 8. The germline gives CDR1 SGDLS, CDR2 YYNGEE. CDR3 in amino acids: CASSGSGRLSHEQYF. Here the CDR3 DNA reads TGTGCCAGCAGCGGTAGCGGGAGGTTATCCCACGAGCAGTACTTC.

Concerning this clone: The same CDR3 also results from other DNA sequences found in this sample. This chain joins TRBV5-1 and TRBJ2-7, with 14 bases fitting TRBD2. This CDR3 region has 15 residues. Germline V gene sequence: CDR1 SGHRS, CDR2 YFSETQ. J gave up 3 bases and V 4 bases, and 3 bases lay outside the gene matches. The DNA for the CDR3 is TGCGCCAGCAGCCCAGGGACTAGCGGGGGCTACGAGCAGTACTTC. Protein sequence: CASSPGTSGGYEQYF.

The chain is built from TRBV6-5 and TRBJ1-1; 7 bases are shared with TRBD1. This CDR3 has 16 residues. Germline-derived CDR1 and CDR2 are MNHEY and SVGAGI. V lost 2 bases to trimming and J lost 1 base; unmatched junction nucleotides: 7. The CDR3 nucleotides read TGTGCCAGCAGTTACCTTACAGGGGCCACGAACACTGAAGCTTTCTTT. This codes for CASSYLTGATNTEAFF.

The V call is TRBV14, the J call TRBJ2-3, with 7 bases aligning to TRBD2. The CDR3 length is 18 residues. V gave up 2 bases and J gave up 4 bases; unmatched junction bases: 15. The V gene's germline CDR1 is SGHDN and CDR2 FVKESK. This CDR3 is CASSQKDGAGVLADTQYF. Written as DNA, the CDR3 is TGTGCCAGCAGCCAAAAAGACGGGGCGGGAGTTCTGGCAGATACGCAGTATTTT.

The chain is built from TRBV4-3 and TRBJ1-1; 7 bases agree with TRBD1. Germline trimming cut 3 bases from V and 3 bases from J; bases unmatched to any gene: 7. CDR3 length: 15 residues. Germline values: CDR1 LGHNA, CDR2 YSLEER. The CDR3 spells CASSQARGRDTEAFF. CDR3 coding DNA: TGCGCCAGCAGCCAGGCAAGGGGGCGGGACACTGAAGCTTTCTTT.

This sequence joins TRBV6-5 and TRBJ1-5; D remains ambiguous. This CDR3 is 16 amino acids long. V was shortened by 4 bases and J by 4 bases, with 17 bases between the two germline ends. Germline V CDR1 and CDR2: MNHEY, SVGAGI. CDR3 residues: CASSWASSPVNQPQHF. The CDR3 region has the DNA TGTGCCAGCAGTTGGGCCTCCTCGCCCGTGAATCAGCCCCAGCATTTT.

This clone occurred once. The V and J genes are TRBV7-9 and TRBJ2-3, with D perhaps being TRBD1 or TRBD2 (6 bases each). Per the germline V gene, CDR1 is SEHNR and CDR2 is FQNEAQ (reference sequence). V dropped 4 bases and J dropped 2 bases, with 19 bases sitting between them. There are 17 residues in the CDR3. The DNA of the CDR3 is TGTGCCAGCAGCTGGGTCGAGGCAGGGGAGGACACAGATACGCAGTATTTT. Its protein product is CASSWVEAGEDTDTQYF.

The rearrangement links TRBV7-9 to TRBJ1-4, with TRBD1 as a possible D gene (5 bases). V lost 2 bases, J lost 5 bases, and 15 bases lay in between. The CDR3 has 16 amino acids. Looked up from germline, CDR1 is SEHNR and CDR2 is FQNEAQ (reference sequence). The CDR3 coding sequence is TGTGCCAGCAGCTTACCCGGGGGAGGAGGAAATGAAAAACTGTTTTTT. As protein: CASSLPGGGGNEKLFF.

The CDR3 here is CASSQVGSGSYEQYF. The CDR3 nucleotides read TGCGCCAGCAGCCAAGTTGGAAGCGGATCCTACGAGCAGTACTTC. The chain recombines TRBV4-1 with TRBJ2-7; D might be TRBD2 (5 bases). The ends were cut back, 1 base at V and 1 base at J, with 11 bases in the middle. There are 15 residues in the CDR3. Germline CDR1 reads MGHRA; CDR2 reads YSYEKL.

The genes are TRBV5-1 and TRBJ2-7; TRBD1 might be the D (6 bases). V lost 6 bases and J 4 bases, leaving 20 bases between the germline ends. The germline CDR1 and CDR2 sequences are SGHRS and YFSETQ. The CDR3 has 15 amino acids. CDR3 DNA sequence: TGCGCCAGCACCCAAGGTAAAACAGGGTGGTACGAGCAGTACTTC. Its translation: CASTQGKTGWYEQYF.

This chain connects TRBV5-5 to TRBJ1-2; 9 bases are shared with TRBD1. Germline loops: CDR1 SGHKS, CDR2 YYEKEE (reference sequence). The CDR3 is made up of 14 amino acids. The J segment lost 5 bases and the V segment lost 4 bases, leaving 6 bases of the junction unmatched. The CDR3, as DNA: TGTGCCAGCAGCCCTGACAGGGGGTTATATGGCTACACCTTC. Translating gives CASSPDRGLYGYTF.

The chain has TRBV6-5 and TRBJ1-2; a weak D match, TRBD1 (5 bases). In germline, CDR1 is MNHEY, CDR2 SVGAGI. The CDR3 is 14 residues long. V lost 2 bases to trimming and J lost 4 bases, with 11 bases between them. CDR3 residues: CASSYKGFGYGYTF. The CDR3 DNA sequence: TGTGCCAGCAGTTACAAGGGGTTTGGCTATGGCTACACCTTC.